The next 32 T cell receptor beta chains were all read from a single sample in a study of T cells in Graves' hyperthyroidism and ophthalmopathy (dated by TCRdb to between 2019 and 2020). The protocol used for the library was multiplex PCR. Sequenced using an Illumina HiSeq 2000. The TCR beta CDR3 regions were amplified from the RNA transcripts. The TCR CDR3 was subjected to a first round of RT-PCR using the HTBI primer set and the Qiagen OneStep RT-PCR kit. TCRdb itself trimmed the public reads at Q25 with fastp, ran MiXCR and retained productive beta chains. Identical CDR3 proteins give one entry, which carries the most common genes and DNA. The sample data list 500,000 to 650,000 distinct CDR3 sequences, and around 13% of these were observed just once. About 12% of the sample is in the top ten clones. Specimen: blood. These receptors came from a woman between 45 and 60 years old with Graves' ophthalmopathy.

This clonotype was detected ten times or more. The V and J genes are TRBV24-1 and TRBJ2-5; D possibly corresponds to TRBD1 (5 bases). From germline, CDR1 is KGHDR and CDR2 SFDVKD. The CDR3 extends over 13 amino acids. Trimming stripped 3 bases from V and 5 bases from J, with 9 bases between. DNA for the CDR3: TGTGCCACCAGTGATCAGGGCCTTGAGACCCAGTACTTC. It yields the protein CATSDQGLETQYF.

The chain links TRBV27 to TRBJ2-7; 12 bases fit TRBD2. The trim removed 4 bases at V and 3 bases at J, leaving 4 bases unmatched. This CDR3 spans 15 amino acids. Per the germline V gene, CDR1 is MNHEY and CDR2 is SMNVEV (reference sequence). CDR3 coding DNA: TGTGCCAGCAGTTCTCTGACTAGCGGGGGCTACGAGCAGTACTTC. Protein: CASSSLTSGGYEQYF.

This clonotype was counted many times. The gene calls are TRBV10-3 and TRBJ2-7; 9 positions agree with TRBD2. The V and J ends lost 3 bases and 2 bases, in that order; junction bases with no gene match: 2. The CDR3 is 14 residues long. Germline V gene sequence: CDR1 ENHRY, CDR2 SYGVKD. The CDR3 DNA reads TGTGCCATCAGTGATTTAGCGGGGGCCTACGAGCAGTACTTC. Amino acids: CAISDLAGAYEQYF.

This sequence joins TRBV7-9 and TRBJ2-3; 10 bases fit TRBD2. Per germline, CDR1 SEHNR and CDR2 FQNEAQ (reference sequence). This CDR3 has 15 amino acids. The V gene end was trimmed by 10 bases and the J gene end by 5 bases; junction bases not matched to a gene: 12. Here the CDR3 DNA reads TGTGCCACATGGGGGCTAGCGGGAGTTTTAGATACGCAGTATTTT. This gives the protein CATWGLAGVLDTQYF.

This clonotype was counted a few times. An end of the junction differs from the germline gene, which may be a read error. This chain joins TRBV15 and TRBJ2-7; D call uncertain. The CDR3 totals 15 residues. Germline V gene data show CDR1 as LNHNV and CDR2 as YYDKDF (reference sequence). CDR3 DNA: TGTGCCACCAGCAGAGATCGGAGAGTTTCCTTCGAGCAGTACTTC. This translates into CATSRDRRVSFEQYF.

There are many counts of this clonotype. The rearrangement joins TRBV4-3 to TRBJ2-7; possible D gene TRBD1, 6 bases. The CDR3 length is 17 residues. The V end lost 1 base, the J end lost 2 bases, and 18 bases lay between the germline ends. Germline CDR1 is LGHNA and CDR2 is YSLEER. The CDR3 DNA reads as TGCGCCAGCAGCCAAGCCCGTACCGGGACACTAACCTACGAGCAGTACTTC. Translating it yields CASSQARTGTLTYEQYF.

Concerning this clonotype: Possible read error: a much larger clone is one base away. The genes are TRBV29-1 and TRBJ2-3; the match to TRBD2 covers 9 bases. CDR1 and CDR2 from the germline V gene are SQVTM and ANQGSEA. CDR3 length: 16 residues. J gave up 1 base and V 1 base, and 6 bases lay outside the gene matches. CDR3 sequence (DNA): TGCAGCGTTGAAGCCTCTAGCGGGAAAGGCACAGATACGCAGTATTTT. Protein product: CSVEASSGKGTDTQYF.

As regards this clonotype: A much larger clone differs from this one at a single base, so this may be a read error. The V and J genes are TRBV12-3 or TRBV12-4 and TRBJ1-2, with 10 nucleotides matching TRBD1. The CDR3 sequence is 17 residues long. V was pared by 4 bases and J by 0 bases, with 8 bases of the junction left unmatched. CDR3 nucleotide sequence: TGTGCCAGCAGTTGGGGGACAGGGGTAATATCTAACTATGGCTACACCTTC. Its translation: CASSWGTGVISNYGYTF.

This CDR3 reads CASSPRQGTNTGELFF. The CDR3 DNA reads TGTGCCAGCAGCCCGAGACAGGGGACGAACACCGGGGAGCTGTTTTTT. The rearrangement links TRBV9 to TRBJ2-2; 8 bases are shared with TRBD1. This CDR3 contains 16 residues. Germline trimming cut 4 bases from V and 0 bases from J; bases unmatched to any gene: 5. Per germline, CDR1 SGDLS and CDR2 YYNGEE.

On this clonotype itself: A much larger clone differs from this one at a single base, so this may be a read error. This chain joins TRBV6-1 and TRBJ1-1; no firm D call. Germline lookup yields CDR1 MNHNS and CDR2 SASEGT. V shed 5 bases and J shed 3 bases, with 25 bases lying between them. The CDR3 extends over 18 amino acids. The DNA for the CDR3 is TGTGCCAGCAGTAAACCCAGGCCTCCGTTTCCGTGGGACACTGAAGCTTTCTTT. It translates to CASSKPRPPFPWDTEAFF.

In its sample, this clonotype was seen many times. This chain uses TRBV20-1 with TRBJ2-5, with D uncertain. V was clipped by 3 bases and J by 7 bases, with 9 bases between them. From germline, CDR1 is DFQATT and CDR2 SNEGSKA (reference sequence). CDR3 length equals 11 residues. DNA for the CDR3: TGCAGTGCTAGGGTAAAGGGGACCCAGTACTTC. Translating gives CSARVKGTQYF.

This clonotype was seen ten or more times. The chain links TRBV18 to TRBJ2-7; D ambiguous. Trimming stripped 3 bases from V and 0 bases from J, with 9 bases between. The germline gives CDR1 KGHSH, CDR2 LQKENI. This CDR3 region has 14 residues. The DNA of the CDR3 is TGTGCCAGCTCACCTTGGGAAAGCTCCTACGAGCAGTACTTC. This encodes CASSPWESSYEQYF. The entire variable domain, with the rest obtained from reference TRBV18 and TRBJ2-7, is as follows: NAGVMQNPRHLVRRRGQEARLRCSPMKGHSHVYWYRQLPEEGLKFMVYLQKENIIDESGMPKERFSAEFPKEGPSILRIQQVVRGDSAAYFCASSPWESSYEQYFGPGTRLTVT.

This clonotype was seen a few times. The chain has TRBV18 and TRBJ2-2; 11 positions match TRBD2. With 2 bases clipped from V and 6 bases from J, the junction kept 2 bases outside the gene matches. The germline gives CDR1 KGHSH, CDR2 LQKENI. This CDR3 has 15 residues. Here the CDR3 reads CASSPKLAGAGELFF. The CDR3 DNA reads as TGTGCCAGCTCACCAAAACTAGCGGGAGCCGGGGAGCTGTTTTTT.

The chain links TRBV6-1 to TRBJ2-5; perhaps TRBD2 as D (7 bases). V was trimmed by 6 bases and J by 5 bases, leaving 16 bases between them. The germline V gene has CDR1 MNHNS and CDR2 SASEGT. The length of the CDR3 is 14 residues. CDR3 loop: CASSQLGGPETQYF. CDR3 nucleotide sequence: TGTGCCAGCAGCCAACTCGGGGGGCCGGAGACCCAGTACTTC.

This clonotype was detected many times. The CDR3 spells CASSQSSVGSTDTQYF. The CDR3 DNA reads as TGTGCCAGCAGTCAATCTAGCGTGGGCAGCACAGATACGCAGTATTTT. The V and J genes are TRBV12-3 or TRBV12-4 and TRBJ2-3; D is perhaps TRBD2 (6 bases). The CDR3 runs 16 residues. Trimming cost V 5 bases and J 0 bases, with 15 bases left between them.

This clonotype appeared a few times. The chain uses TRBV10-1 and TRBJ2-7; 8 bases align to TRBD1. The CDR3 sequence is 21 residues long. V lost 8 bases to trimming and J lost 4 bases; unmatched junction nucleotides: 31. The germline V gene encodes CDR1 WNHNN and CDR2 SYGVQD (reference sequence). The CDR3 sequence: CASPALEGQEKPGIPNYEQYF. In DNA form, the CDR3 reads TGCGCCAGCCCCGCCCTCGAGGGACAGGAGAAGCCCGGTATTCCCAATTACGAGCAGTACTTC.

In this sample, this clonotype turned up many times. In DNA form, the CDR3 reads TGTGCCAGCGGACAGGAGGCAGGAGGCGCTTTCTTT. This gives the protein CASGQEAGGAFF. V gene TRBV7-3 combines with J gene TRBJ1-1, with TRBD1 matching over 7 bases. V lost 8 bases, J lost 11 bases, and 11 bases stayed unmatched. This CDR3 is 12 amino acids long. The germline CDR1 and CDR2 sequences are SGHTA and FQGTGA.

This clonotype was seen more than once but under ten times. The V and J genes are TRBV7-3 and TRBJ1-2, with unresolved D. Trimming pared 1 base from V and 7 bases from J, leaving 16 bases between. Germline lookup yields CDR1 SGHTA and CDR2 FQGTGA. The CDR3 is made up of 15 amino acids. The CDR3 protein is CASSLRASGRGGYTF. The CDR3 DNA reads as TGTGCCAGCAGCTTAAGGGCCTCGGGGAGAGGTGGCTACACCTTC.

This clonotype was recorded many times. J is TRBJ2-5 and V is TRBV28; no firm D call. Between the trimmed V and J ends, which lost 2 bases and 5 bases, there was a span of 6 bases. This CDR3 comprises 12 residues. Germline CDR1 reads MDHEN; CDR2 reads SYDVKM. CDR3 nucleotide sequence: TGTGCCAGCAGTTTACCCGGGGAGACCCAGTACTTC. Residues: CASSLPGETQYF.

The rearrangement uses TRBV9 and TRBJ2-1; unclear D gene. V was cut by 2 bases and J by 7 bases, with 7 bases left in between. Germline V gene sequence: CDR1 SGDLS, CDR2 YYNGEE. There are 12 residues in the CDR3. CDR3 protein: CASSVSANEQFF. In DNA form, the CDR3 reads TGTGCCAGCAGCGTGTCAGCAAATGAGCAGTTCTTC.

This sequence joins TRBV2 and TRBJ1-4; 8 bases match TRBD1. V was clipped by 7 bases and J by 4 bases; unmatched bases: 14. From germline, CDR1 is SNHLY and CDR2 FYNNEI. The CDR3 consists of 17 residues. The CDR3 is CASTRAGGHKYNEKLFF. The CDR3 region has the DNA TGTGCCAGCACTCGAGCAGGGGGCCACAAGTATAATGAAAAACTGTTTTTT.

This clonotype was seen repeatedly, ten times or more. The chain combines TRBV7-3 with TRBJ2-3; 12 nucleotides align to TRBD2. The V gene's germline CDR1 is SGHTA and CDR2 FQGTGA. CDR3 length: 16 amino acids. After removal of 5 bases from V and 3 bases from J, the junction contained 6 bases not matched to a gene. CDR3 nucleotide sequence: TGTGCCAGCAGCCAGACTAGCGGGAGCTTGACAGATACGCAGTATTTT. Translating it yields CASSQTSGSLTDTQYF.

A few counts support this clonotype. V usage is TRBV28 and J usage is TRBJ2-2, with 12 positions matching TRBD2. Germline values: CDR1 MDHEN, CDR2 SYDVKM. Unmatched junction bases numbered 8, after V lost 5 bases and J lost 1 base. The length of the CDR3 is 18 residues. The CDR3 DNA reads as TGTGCCAGCAGTACTACTAGCGGGAGGTTCTTGAACACCGGGGAGCTGTTTTTT. Amino acid sequence: CASSTTSGRFLNTGELFF.

This clonotype has ten or more counts. The rearrangement links TRBV7-2 to TRBJ2-5, with D perhaps matching TRBD1 (6 bases). CDR1 and CDR2 from the germline V gene are SGHTA and FQGNSA. The CDR3 totals 16 residues. Trimming pared 2 bases from V and 5 bases from J, leaving 18 bases between. The CDR3 spells CASSLKKGVFSETQYF. Written as DNA, the CDR3 is TGTGCCAGCAGCTTAAAAAAGGGGGTTTTTTCGGAGACCCAGTACTTC.

This clonotype was recorded at least ten times. The chain recombines TRBV28 with TRBJ2-1; D remains unclear. From germline, CDR1 is MDHEN and CDR2 SYDVKM. V was clipped by 3 bases and J by 5 bases, with 8 bases between them. This CDR3 has 13 amino acids. This CDR3 is CASSFKSDNEQFF. The CDR3 DNA follows: TGTGCCAGCAGTTTTAAGTCTGACAATGAGCAGTTCTTC.

V is TRBV6-5 and J is TRBJ2-7, with D possibly matching TRBD2 (6 bases). The length of the CDR3 is 13 residues. V lost 2 bases, J lost 2 bases, and 7 bases lay in between. Germline CDR1 and CDR2: MNHEY and SVGAGI. CDR3 DNA: TGTGCCAGCAGTTACCCGGGGGCCTACGAGCAGTACTTC. Translating it yields CASSYPGAYEQYF.

The rearrangement joins TRBV10-3 to TRBJ1-5; 7 positions match TRBD1. V was clipped by 6 bases and J by 0 bases; unmatched bases: 5. Germline loops: CDR1 ENHRY, CDR2 SYGVKD. The CDR3 covers 15 residues. CDR3 bases: TGTGCCATCAGAGCTACAGGGGATAGCAATCAGCCCCAGCATTTT. It is translated as CAIRATGDSNQPQHF.

This clonotype was seen ten or more times. The chain employs TRBV7-9 and TRBJ2-7, with D tentatively TRBD1 or TRBD2 (5 bases each). This CDR3 has 16 amino acids. Germline V gene sequence: CDR1 SEHNR, CDR2 FQNEAQ (reference sequence). The germline V and J ends were trimmed by 1 base and 0 bases, with 13 bases remaining between them. The DNA for the CDR3 is TGTGCCAGCAGCTTAGACGGGACGGGAAGCTCCTACGAGCAGTACTTC. The encoded protein is CASSLDGTGSSYEQYF.

This clonotype was picked up many times. V is TRBV6-5 and J is TRBJ2-3, with D perhaps being TRBD1 or TRBD2 (5 bases each). V lost 3 bases and J 5 bases, leaving 18 bases between the germline ends. CDR3 length equals 16 residues. Germline CDR1 is MNHEY and CDR2 is SVGAGI. CDR3 nucleotide sequence: TGTGCCAGCAGTTATAGGGGTACGGGATTTGGAGATACGCAGTATTTT. Translating it yields CASSYRGTGFGDTQYF.

The genes are TRBV20-1 and TRBJ2-1; TRBD2 matches at 13 bases. J was trimmed by 0 bases and V by 4 bases; bases with no gene match: 9. Germline V CDR1 and CDR2: DFQATT, SNEGSKA (reference sequence). CDR3 size: 18 residues. The DNA of the CDR3 is TGCAGTGCTAACCCCTCGACTAGCGGGAGGAGCTCCTACAATGAGCAGTTCTTC. It encodes CSANPSTSGRSSYNEQFF.

This clonotype came up many times. The rearrangement links TRBV27 to TRBJ2-3; D is unclear. The V end was cut by 5 bases, the J end by 0 bases, with 21 bases between. The CDR3 totals 18 residues. Per germline, CDR1 MNHEY and CDR2 SMNVEV (reference sequence). The CDR3 sequence is CASSQAILISTSTDTQYF. Written as DNA, the CDR3 is TGTGCCAGCAGTCAGGCAATTCTGATCAGTACTAGCACAGATACGCAGTATTTT.

This chain joins TRBV5-1 and TRBJ2-1; no reliable D call. Germline assignment: CDR1 SGHRS and CDR2 YFSETQ. Trimming pared 0 bases from V and 7 bases from J, leaving 5 bases between. The CDR3 contains 12 residues. Here the CDR3 DNA reads TGCGCCAGCAGCTTGGTAGAGAATGAGCAGTTCTTC. Translated, it gives CASSLVENEQFF. The full variable domain, completed using reference TRBV5-1 and TRBJ2-1, is KAGVTQTPRYLIKTRGQQVTLSCSPISGHRSVSWYQQTPGQGLQFLFEYFSETQRNKGNFPGRFSGRQFSNSRSEMNVSTLELGDSALYLCASSLVENEQFFGPGTRLTVL.